These 3 T cell receptor beta chains originate from one sample sequenced in a study of OX40 agonist ivuxolimab in advanced cancers. Sequencing was performed with immunoSEQ multiplex PCR; in TCRdb, only in-frame clones are kept and a portion is missing. The sample has around 50,000 clones, around 86% seen once. The source material was CD4+ or CD8+ T cells sorted from blood, sampled in a trial of the OX40 agonist ivuxolimab. The receptor source for this set is an adult with an advanced solid tumor such as melanoma, head and neck, liver or kidney cancer.

This rearrangement joins TRBV25-1 to TRBJ2-7; either TRBD1 or TRBD2 may supply D (5 bases each). The CDR3 contains 15 residues. Looked up from germline, CDR1 is MGHDK and CDR2 is SYGVNS. V lost 0 bases and J 9 bases, leaving 18 bases between the germline ends. CDR3 sequence (DNA): TGTGCCAGCAGTGAATATAAAGGGACCCCTACGGCGCAGTACTTC. Translation: CASSEYKGTPTAQYF.

The chain is built from TRBV7-9 and TRBJ2-2; unclear D gene. CDR1 SEHNR and CDR2 FQNEAQ come from the germline V gene (reference sequence). Trimming stripped 4 bases from V and 2 bases from J, with 11 bases between. CDR3 size: 15 residues. CDR3 DNA sequence: TGTGCCAGCAGCTCAGAGGTCGTTAACACCGGGGAGCTGTTTTTT. This encodes CASSSEVVNTGELFF. The full variable domain, rest sourced from reference TRBV7-9 and TRBJ2-2, is DTGVSQNPRHKITKRGQNVTFRCDPISEHNRLYWYRQTLGQGPEFLTYFQNEAQLEKSRLLSDRFSAERPKGSFSTLEIQRTEQGDSAMYLCASSSEVVNTGELFFGEGSRLTVL.

The chain combines TRBV7-9 with TRBJ1-2; D gene uncertain. The CDR3 runs 15 residues. CDR1 is SEHNR, CDR2 FQNEAQ, per germline (reference sequence). Trimming shortened V by 5 bases and J by 0 bases, and 13 bases separated the two germline ends. The CDR3 nucleotides are TGTGCCAGCAGCAACCAACAGAGAGCTAACTATGGCTACACCTTC. Its protein is CASSNQQRANYGYTF.